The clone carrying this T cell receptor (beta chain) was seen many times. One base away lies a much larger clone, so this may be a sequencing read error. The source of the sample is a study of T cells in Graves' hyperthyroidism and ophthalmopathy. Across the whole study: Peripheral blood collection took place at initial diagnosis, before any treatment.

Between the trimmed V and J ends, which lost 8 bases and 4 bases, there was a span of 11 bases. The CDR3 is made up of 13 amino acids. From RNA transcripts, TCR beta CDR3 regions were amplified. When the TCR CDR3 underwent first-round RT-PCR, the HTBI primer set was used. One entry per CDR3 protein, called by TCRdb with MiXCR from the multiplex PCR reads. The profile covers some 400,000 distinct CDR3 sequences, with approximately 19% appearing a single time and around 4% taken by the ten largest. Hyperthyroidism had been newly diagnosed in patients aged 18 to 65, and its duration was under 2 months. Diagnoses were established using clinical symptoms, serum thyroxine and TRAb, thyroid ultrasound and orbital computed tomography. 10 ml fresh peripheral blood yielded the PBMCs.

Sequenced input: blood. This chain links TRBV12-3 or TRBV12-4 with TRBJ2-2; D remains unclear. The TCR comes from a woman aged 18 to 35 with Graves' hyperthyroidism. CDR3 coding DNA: TGTGCCAGCGGTCCGACAATCACCGGGGAGCTGTTTTTT. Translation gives CASGPTITGELFF.